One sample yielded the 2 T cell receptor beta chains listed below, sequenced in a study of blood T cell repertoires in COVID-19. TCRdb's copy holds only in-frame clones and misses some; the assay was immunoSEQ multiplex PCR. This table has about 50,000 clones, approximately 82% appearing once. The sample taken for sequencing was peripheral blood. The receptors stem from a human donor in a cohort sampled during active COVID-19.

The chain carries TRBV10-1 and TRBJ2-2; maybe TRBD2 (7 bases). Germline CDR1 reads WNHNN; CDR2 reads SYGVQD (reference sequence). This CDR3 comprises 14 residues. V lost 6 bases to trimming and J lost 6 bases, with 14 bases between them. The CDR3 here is CASSRGAGPGELFF. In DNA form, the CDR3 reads TGCGCCAGCAGCCGGGGGGCCGGACCCGGGGAGCTGTTTTTT.

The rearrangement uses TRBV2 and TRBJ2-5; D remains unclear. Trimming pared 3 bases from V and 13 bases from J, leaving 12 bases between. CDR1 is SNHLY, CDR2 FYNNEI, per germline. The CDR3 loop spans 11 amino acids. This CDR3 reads CASSDFQRVYF. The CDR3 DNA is TGTGCCAGCAGTGATTTCCAACGGGTGTACTTC.